A single sample is the source of the 23 T cell receptor beta chains below, sequenced in a study of T-cell reconstitution after alpha-beta-depleted transplantation in children. A TCRbeta library incorporating unique molecular identifiers was prepared. From the PCR reads, TCRdb called clonotypes with MiXCR, one entry per CDR3 protein. The sample consists of some 200,000 distinct CDR3 sequences, roughly 14% of them appearing once. Sequencing used PBMCs from the stem cell graft donor, obtained from the stem cell graft. The receptors come from a human donor who donated a stem cell graft to a child with acute lymphoblastic leukemia.

V usage is TRBV11-3 and J usage is TRBJ1-1, with unresolved D. With 8 bases removed from V and 1 base from J, the gap between germline ends came to 11 bases. The CDR3 has 13 residues. Germline-derived CDR1 and CDR2 are SGHNT and YENEEA. CDR3 nucleotides: TGTGCCAGCCACCCTGGAGAGAACACTGAAGCTTTCTTT. Amino acids: CASHPGENTEAFF.

This clonotype occurred many times. The chain is built from TRBV7-6 and TRBJ2-1; 9 nucleotides match TRBD2. There are 17 residues in the CDR3. The ends lost 4 bases at V and 0 bases at J; junction bases unmatched: 7. CDR1 is SGHVS, CDR2 FNYEAQ, per germline. The CDR3 protein is CASSSGLALYSYNEQFF. The CDR3 coding sequence is TGTGCCAGCAGCTCCGGACTAGCGCTCTACTCCTACAATGAGCAGTTCTTC.

This chain links TRBV6-1 with TRBJ2-6, with D tentatively TRBD1 (6 bases). With 5 bases removed from V and 1 base from J, the gap between germline ends came to 6 bases. Germline V lookup: CDR1 MNHNS, CDR2 SASEGT. The CDR3 covers 14 residues. The CDR3, as DNA: TGTGCCAGCAGTCAGGGGTCTGGGGCCAACGTCCTGACTTTC. It yields the protein CASSQGSGANVLTF.

The table lists this clonotype with many counts. CDR3 nucleotide sequence: TGCGCCAGCAGCTTGGCCCTTGACGGGTCAATGCGAGATACGCAGTATTTT. Translated, it gives CASSLALDGSMRDTQYF. This sequence joins TRBV5-1 and TRBJ2-3, with D uncertain. This CDR3 contains 17 residues. Germline assignment: CDR1 SGHRS and CDR2 YFSETQ. V lost 0 bases and J 5 bases, leaving 19 bases between the germline ends.

A word on this clonotype: The junction departs from germline at one end; a sequencing error may be responsible. In DNA form, the CDR3 reads TGTGCCAGCAGCGACGCTAGTGACGCATCCTACAATGAGCATTTCTTC. This sequence encodes CASSDASDASYNEHFF. V usage is TRBV9 and J usage is TRBJ2-1; D unresolved. Germline CDR1 SGDLS, CDR2 YYNGEE. The CDR3 runs 16 residues.

There are many counts of this clonotype. V and J are TRBV7-9 and TRBJ2-7; TRBD2 aligns across 9 bases. The CDR3 consists of 15 residues. Germline lookup yields CDR1 SEHNR and CDR2 FQNEAQ (reference sequence). The ends lost 5 bases at V and 7 bases at J; junction bases unmatched: 12. The DNA of the CDR3 is TGTGCCAGCAGCGGGCCGGGACTAGCTGGAGGAGAGCAGTACTTC. It yields the protein CASSGPGLAGGEQYF.

This clonotype has a count of ten or more. The chain recombines TRBV24-1 with TRBJ2-5; D might be TRBD1 or TRBD2, each matching 5 bases. CDR3 size: 14 residues. In germline, CDR1 is KGHDR, CDR2 SFDVKD. The V gene lost 2 bases and the J gene lost 1 base, with 7 bases spanning the gap. In DNA, the CDR3 is TGTGCCACCAGTGATTCCGGGGCCCAAGAGACCCAGTACTTC. It encodes CATSDSGAQETQYF.

This clonotype was observed many times. The chain recombines TRBV7-6 with TRBJ2-7; 8 bases align to TRBD1. Germline-derived CDR1 and CDR2 are SGHVS and FNYEAQ. V trimming: 1 base; J trimming: 5 bases; junction bases outside the gene matches: 16. The CDR3 is made up of 18 amino acids. The CDR3 DNA follows: TGTGCCAGCAGCTTAGAAAGACGCCCCTGGGACAGGACCGACGAGCAGTACTTC. The encoded protein is CASSLERRPWDRTDEQYF.

This clonotype was observed many times. The chain combines TRBV6-6 with TRBJ1-2; D may be TRBD1 (6 bases). CDR1 MNHNY and CDR2 SVGAGI come from the germline V gene (reference sequence). CDR3 length: 13 amino acids. V lost 2 bases, J lost 6 bases, and 10 bases lay in between. CDR3 sequence: CASSYPGVDGYTF. The CDR3 nucleotides are TGTGCCAGCAGTTACCCAGGGGTCGATGGCTACACCTTC.

At least ten counts were recorded for this clonotype. The chain uses TRBV11-2 and TRBJ2-1, with D possibly being TRBD1 or TRBD2 (5 bases each). Germline CDR1 reads SGHAT; CDR2 reads FQNNGV. The CDR3 contains 16 residues. V lost 3 bases and J 0 bases, leaving 12 bases between the germline ends. The CDR3 reads CASSLGPPSSYNEQFF. In nucleotides, the CDR3 is TGTGCCAGCAGCTTGGGACCACCAAGCTCCTACAATGAGCAGTTCTTC.

This clonotype was observed a handful of times. V is TRBV11-2 and J is TRBJ2-5; 9 nucleotides line up with TRBD1. Losses at the gene ends were 3 bases for V and 5 bases for J; bases not matched to a gene: 10. Germline V gene lookup returns CDR1 SGHAT and CDR2 FQNNGV. This CDR3 spans 16 amino acids. CDR3 in DNA: TGTGCCAGCAGCTTCCCGGGGGACAGGGCTGGCGAGACCCAGTACTTC. Amino acid sequence: CASSFPGDRAGETQYF.

This clonotype occurred many times. This chain links TRBV5-5 with TRBJ2-1; no clear D gene. The germline V and J ends were trimmed by 0 bases and 4 bases, with 11 bases remaining between them. Germline CDR1 is SGHKS and CDR2 is YYEKEE (reference sequence). This CDR3 is built from 15 residues. The CDR3 sequence is CASSLGLAPYNEQFF. The CDR3 DNA is TGTGCCAGCAGCTTGGGCTTAGCACCTTACAATGAGCAGTTCTTC.

This clonotype was picked up many times. The rearrangement joins TRBV7-6 to TRBJ2-1; 7 nucleotides line up with TRBD2. J was trimmed by 9 bases and V by 1 base; bases with no gene match: 6. CDR3 size: 14 residues. Germline assignment: CDR1 SGHVS and CDR2 FNYEAQ. The DNA for the CDR3 is TGTGCCAGCAGCTTAGGAGGACTAGGGAGTGAGCAGTTCTTC. Its translation is CASSLGGLGSEQFF. Based on the CDR3 plus reference TRBV7-6 and TRBJ2-1, the full variable domain is GAGVSQSPRYKVTKRGQDVALRCDPISGHVSLYWYRQALGQGPEFLTYFNYEAQQDKSGLPNDRFSAERPEGSISTLTIQRTEQRDSAMYRCASSLGGLGSEQFFGPGTRLTVL.

In its sample, this clonotype was seen many times. This rearrangement joins TRBV10-3 to TRBJ2-2; possible D gene TRBD1, 6 bases. The germline gives CDR1 ENHRY, CDR2 SYGVKD. The CDR3 consists of 14 residues. Trimming removed 4 bases at V and 7 bases at J, with 13 bases between. CDR3 DNA: TGTGCCATCAGTGCTCGACAACAGGGCGGGGAGCTGTTTTTT. It yields the protein CAISARQQGGELFF.

This clonotype was seen more than once but under ten times. This chain uses TRBV12-3 or TRBV12-4 with TRBJ2-1; 8 positions agree with TRBD2. CDR3 length: 14 residues. The ends lost 7 bases at V and 3 bases at J; junction bases unmatched: 5. Here the CDR3 reads CASTLAGDYNEQFF. CDR3 DNA: TGTGCCAGCACCCTAGCGGGTGACTACAATGAGCAGTTCTTC.

This clonotype was counted ten times or more. This chain uses TRBV12-3 or TRBV12-4 with TRBJ2-2; 7 bases are shared with TRBD1. The V and J ends lost 4 bases and 1 base, in that order; junction bases with no gene match: 6. The CDR3 extends over 16 amino acids. The CDR3 bases are TGTGCCAGCAGTTCTCAGGACAGGCGGAACACCGGGGAGCTGTTTTTT. Its protein is CASSSQDRRNTGELFF.

This clonotype appeared many times. This chain links TRBV19 with TRBJ1-1; possibly TRBD1 for D (6 bases). V dropped 5 bases and J dropped 5 bases, with 12 bases sitting between them. The CDR3 totals 13 residues. The V gene's germline CDR1 is LNHDA and CDR2 SQIVND (reference sequence). The CDR3 loop reads CASSPGDGTEAFF. In DNA, the CDR3 is TGTGCCAGTAGTCCAGGGGATGGGACTGAAGCTTTCTTT.

This clonotype has just a few counts. The V call is TRBV7-9, the J call TRBJ1-5; TRBD1 agrees at 7 bases. The CDR3 runs to 12 residues. CDR1 is SEHNR and CDR2 is FQNEAQ in the germline V gene (reference sequence). The ends lost 8 bases at V and 7 bases at J; junction bases unmatched: 5. CDR3 protein: CASRQGEQPQHF. CDR3 sequence (DNA): TGTGCCAGCCGACAGGGAGAGCAGCCCCAGCATTTT.

This chain links TRBV12-3 or TRBV12-4 with TRBJ2-1; maybe TRBD2 (5 bases). This CDR3 spans 15 amino acids. The V gene lost 3 bases and the J gene lost 1 base, with 10 bases spanning the gap. CDR3 region: CASSLGVTSYNEQFF. Written as DNA, the CDR3 is TGTGCCAGCAGTTTGGGAGTGACTTCCTACAATGAGCAGTTCTTC.

At least ten counts were recorded for this clonotype. This chain joins TRBV2 and TRBJ2-3; possible D gene TRBD1, 6 bases. This CDR3 comprises 13 residues. The V gene lost 6 bases and the J gene lost 5 bases, with 12 bases spanning the gap. Germline-derived CDR1 and CDR2 are SNHLY and FYNNEI. The CDR3 bases are TGTGCCAGCAGCCACATACAGGGAGATACGCAGTATTTT. Protein product: CASSHIQGDTQYF.

This clonotype showed up many times. The chain couples TRBV5-1 to TRBJ2-4; 8 bases map to TRBD2. Germline V gene data show CDR1 as SGHRS and CDR2 as YFSETQ. Trimming cost V 4 bases and J 9 bases; bases outside gene matches: 12. The CDR3 runs 15 residues. Here the CDR3 DNA reads TGCGCCAGCAGCACGGGACTAGTCAAGCAAAGCATTCAGTACTTC. Its protein is CASSTGLVKQSIQYF.

A word on this clonotype: With a much larger clone just one base away, this may be a read error. The chain employs TRBV11-3 and TRBJ2-5; D not resolved. Per germline, CDR1 SGHNT and CDR2 YENEEA. The length of the CDR3 is 14 residues. V lost 3 bases and J lost 7, with 15 bases in between. The CDR3: CASSFHSQRGTQYF. The CDR3 coding sequence is TGTGCCAGCAGCTTTCACAGTCAAAGAGGGACCCAGTACTTC.

V gene TRBV5-1 combines with J gene TRBJ2-3, with 9 bases aligning to TRBD2. Trimming removed 4 bases from V and 2 bases from J; junction bases left unmatched: 5. Germline V gene sequence: CDR1 SGHRS, CDR2 YFSETQ. The CDR3 length is 15 residues. CDR3 in amino acids: CASSHLAGFTDTQYF. CDR3 coding DNA: TGCGCCAGCAGCCATCTAGCGGGATTCACAGATACGCAGTATTTT.